This section outlines one TCR beta chain sequence together with its context. Next came a second PCR, run for 7 to 11 cycles, which used a sample-barcoded 5' primer along with a J-beta primer mix. Every cDNA molecule carried a tag from a template-switch adaptor bearing 12 random nucleotides. TCRdb processed the 5' RACE reads anew with MiXCR; each CDR3 protein has one entry. Altogether around 1.7 million distinct CDR3 sequences are present, 28% being singletons, with the ten largest covering roughly 8%. The sample comes from a study of blood T cells in healthy people across ages. CDR1 and CDR2 (germline): MDHEN, SYDVKM. The CDR3 length is 13 residues. The V gene lost 7 bases and the J gene lost 2 bases, with 10 bases spanning the gap.

The clonotype comes from a woman in her 30s in good health. The material sequenced was blood. This sequence joins TRBV28 and TRBJ2-3, with unresolved D. The CDR3 reads CASKELNTDTQYF. The CDR3 DNA reads as TGTGCCAGCAAGGAGTTGAACACAGATACGCAGTATTTT.